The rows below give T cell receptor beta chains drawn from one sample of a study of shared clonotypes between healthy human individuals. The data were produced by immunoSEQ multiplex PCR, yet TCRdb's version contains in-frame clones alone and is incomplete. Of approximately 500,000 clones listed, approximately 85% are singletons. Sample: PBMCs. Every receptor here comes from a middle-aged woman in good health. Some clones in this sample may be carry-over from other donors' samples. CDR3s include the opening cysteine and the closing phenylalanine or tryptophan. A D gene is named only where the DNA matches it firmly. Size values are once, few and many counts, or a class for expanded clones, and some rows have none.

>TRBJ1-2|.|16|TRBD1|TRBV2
CASTKRGGQAYYGYTF
TGTGCCAGCACCAAGAGGGGGGGACAGGCCTACTATGGCTACACCTTC
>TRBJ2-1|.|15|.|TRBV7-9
CASSLGVQTYNEQFF
TGTGCCAGCAGCTTAGGTGTTCAAACCTACAATGAGCAGTTCTTC
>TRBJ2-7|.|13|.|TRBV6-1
CASSEPRAGEQYF
TGTGCCAGCAGTGAACCCCGGGCGGGCGAGCAGTACTTC
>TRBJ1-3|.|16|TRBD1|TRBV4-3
CASSQETGGSGNTIYF
TGCGCCAGCAGCCAAGAGACAGGGGGTTCAGGAAACACCATATATTTT
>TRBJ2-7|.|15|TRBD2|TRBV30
CACLGTSGSSYEQYF
TGTGCCTGTCTAGGGACTAGCGGGAGTTCCTACGAGCAGTACTTC
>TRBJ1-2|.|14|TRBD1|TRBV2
CASSEAGTDTGYTF
TGTGCCAGCAGTGAAGCTGGGACAGACACTGGCTACACCTTC
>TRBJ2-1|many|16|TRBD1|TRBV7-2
CASSREPGQGGNEQFF
TGTGCCAGCAGCCGAGAACCGGGACAGGGAGGAAATGAGCAGTTCTTC
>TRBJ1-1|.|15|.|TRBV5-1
CASSLEGVLESEAFF
TGCGCCAGCAGCTTGGAGGGGGTTTTGGAGTCTGAAGCTTTCTTT
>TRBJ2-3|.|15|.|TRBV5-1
CASSLVAGSTDTQYF
TGCGCCAGCAGCTTGGTGGCGGGGAGCACAGATACGCAGTATTTT
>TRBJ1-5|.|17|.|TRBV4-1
CASSQDPHSRANQPQHF
TGCGCCAGCAGCCAAGATCCCCACTCGAGGGCGAATCAGCCCCAGCATTTT
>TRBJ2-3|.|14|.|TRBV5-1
CASSLLGVTDTQYF
TGCGCCAGCAGCTTGCTGGGGGTTACAGATACGCAGTATTTT
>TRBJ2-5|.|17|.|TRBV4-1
CASSQVLVIGGKETQYF
TGCGCCAGCAGCCAAGTTTTAGTCATCGGAGGGAAAGAGACCCAGTACTTC
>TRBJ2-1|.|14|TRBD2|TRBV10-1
CASGAGGRYNEQFF
TGCGCCAGCGGGGCGGGAGGTCGATACAATGAGCAGTTCTTC
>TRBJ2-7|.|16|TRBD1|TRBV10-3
CAISTTGVVTAREQYF
TGTGCCATCAGTACTACAGGGGTAGTCACGGCTAGGGAGCAGTACTTC
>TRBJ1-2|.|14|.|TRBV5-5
CASSWGTRAHGYTF
TGTGCCAGCAGCTGGGGGACCCGAGCCCATGGCTACACCTTC
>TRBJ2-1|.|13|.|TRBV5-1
CASSLERMSEQFF
TGCGCCAGCAGCTTGGAACGGATGAGTGAGCAGTTCTTC
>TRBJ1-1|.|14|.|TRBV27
CASSFLVGGTEAFF
TGTGCCAGCAGTTTCTTGGTGGGGGGGACTGAAGCTTTCTTT
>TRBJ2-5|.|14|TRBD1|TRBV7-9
CASSRQGNQETQYF
TGTGCCAGCAGCCGACAGGGTAACCAAGAGACCCAGTACTTC
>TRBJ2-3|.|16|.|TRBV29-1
CSAFLGAGTSTDTQYF
TGCAGCGCCTTCCTTGGGGCGGGGACTAGCACAGATACGCAGTATTTT
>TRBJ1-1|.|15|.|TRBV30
CASIPLTPEDPEAFF
TGTGCCTCCATCCCCCTAACCCCGGAGGACCCTGAAGCTTTCTTT
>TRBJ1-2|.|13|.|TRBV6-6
CASKEGPLYGYTF
TGTGCCAGCAAGGAGGGGCCGTTATATGGCTACACCTTC
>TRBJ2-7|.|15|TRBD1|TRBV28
CASSLRVTGLYEQYF
TGTGCCAGCAGTTTACGTGTGACAGGGCTCTACGAGCAGTACTTC
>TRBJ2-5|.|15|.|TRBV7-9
CASSSGKSYQETQYF
TGTGCCAGCAGCTCAGGGAAATCGTACCAAGAGACCCAGTACTTC
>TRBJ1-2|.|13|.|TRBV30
CAWSTTGANGYTF
TGTGCCTGGAGTACCACGGGGGCGAATGGCTACACCTTC
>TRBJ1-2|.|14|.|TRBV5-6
CASSDTSDIWGYTF
TGTGCCAGCAGCGATACATCCGACATCTGGGGCTACACCTTC
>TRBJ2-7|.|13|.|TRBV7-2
CASSLQQALEQYF
TGTGCCAGCAGCTTACAACAGGCACTCGAGCAGTACTTC